Listed below are T cell receptor beta chains from one sample, sequenced in a study of cytomegalovirus exposure and HLA in healthy donors. Sequencing was performed with immunoSEQ multiplex PCR; in TCRdb, only in-frame clones are kept and a portion is missing. The sample has 200,000 or so clones. Sequences were obtained from PBMCs. Receptors originate from a girl aged 2 to 10 in good health and CMV-seropositive. CDR3s include the opening cysteine and the closing phenylalanine or tryptophan. A D gene is named only where the DNA matches it firmly.

d_call	v_call	j_call	cdr3_aa	cdr3_nt
TRBD2	TRBV5-8	TRBJ2-3	CASSREGASTDTQYF	TGTGCCAGCAGCCGGGAGGGAGCCAGCACAGATACGCAGTATTTT
TRBD1	TRBV5-6	TRBJ2-7	CASSLWAGGPLYEQYF	TGTGCCAGCAGCCTATGGGCAGGGGGCCCTCTCTACGAGCAGTACTTC
TRBD1	TRBV19	TRBJ2-7	CASNRTGSYEQYF	TGTGCCAGTAACCGGACAGGGTCCTACGAGCAGTACTTC
-	TRBV11-2	TRBJ1-3	CASSQKNTIYF	TGTGCCAGCAGCCAGAAGAACACCATATATTTT
TRBD2	TRBV6-1	TRBJ2-1	CASTEPGTIREQFF	TGTGCCAGCACCGAGCCCGGGACTATTCGTGAGCAGTTCTTC
-	TRBV6-1	TRBJ1-4	CASSEGRAGPSEKLFF	TGTGCCAGCAGTGAAGGTCGGGCAGGGCCTAGTGAAAAACTGTTTTTT
-	TRBV6-5	TRBJ2-7	CASSYWGPGPHEQYF	TGTGCCAGCAGTTACTGGGGGCCAGGTCCCCACGAGCAGTACTTC
-	TRBV11-2	TRBJ2-5	CASSPGGAETQYF	TGTGCCAGCAGCCCCGGAGGGGCAGAGACCCAGTACTTC
-	TRBV28	TRBJ1-1	CASSPQPPGHQNTEAFF	TGTGCCAGCAGTCCCCAGCCCCCGGGACACCAGAACACTGAAGCTTTCTTT
TRBD2	TRBV9	TRBJ2-1	CASSVAGTSGSSSSYNEQFF	TGTGCCAGCAGCGTAGCCGGGACTAGCGGGAGTTCAAGCTCCTACAATGAGCAGTTCTTC
TRBD1	TRBV19	TRBJ1-2	CASSPQGARYGYTF	TGTGCCAGTAGCCCACAGGGGGCGCGATATGGCTACACCTTC
-	TRBV6-1	TRBJ2-1	CASSEGGATGAVYNEQFF	TGTGCCAGCAGTGAAGGAGGGGCAACGGGAGCTGTTTACAATGAGCAGTTCTTC
-	TRBV2	TRBJ1-1	CASREQGMNTEAFF	TGTGCCAGCCGGGAGCAGGGAATGAACACTGAAGCTTTCTTT
-	TRBV6-1	TRBJ2-1	CASSEGLTESSYNEQFF	TGTGCCAGCAGTGAAGGTCTGACGGAGAGCTCCTACAATGAGCAGTTCTTC
TRBD2	TRBV11-2	TRBJ2-5	CASSLGTSSRGTQYF	TGTGCCAGCAGCTTGGGGACTAGCTCACGAGGGACCCAGTACTTC
TRBD1	TRBV28	TRBJ1-2	CASSFGTGEYGYTF	TGTGCCAGCAGTTTTGGTACAGGGGAGTATGGCTACACCTTC